Below, 25 T cell receptor beta chains from the same sample are listed, as sequenced in a study of T-cell reconstitution after alpha-beta-depleted transplantation in children. The TCRbeta library was prepared with unique molecular identifiers. TCRdb reprocessed the PCR reads via MiXCR and lists one record per CDR3 protein. The repertoire has about 980,000 distinct CDR3 sequences, about 30% of them found once; the top ten carry under 30%. The sample in question was PBMCs, mostly from graft donor cells, obtained 360 days after TCRalphabeta/CD19-depleted stem cell transplant. These receptors all come from a boy in the first two years of life who had a stem cell transplant for SCID, so the T cells may come from the graft donor.

This clonotype occurred a few times. This chain uses TRBV29-1 with TRBJ1-2; D unclear. CDR1 and CDR2 from the germline V gene are SQVTM and ANQGSEA. V was pared by 4 bases and J by 4 bases, with 10 bases between. The CDR3 consists of 12 residues. The DNA for the CDR3 is TGCAGCGTTGGGCCCCCGGGCTATGGCTACACCTTC. It yields the protein CSVGPPGYGYTF. The variable domain in full, with the rest retrieved from reference TRBV29-1 and TRBJ1-2, is SAVISQKPSRDICQRGTSLTIQCQVDSQVTMMFWYRQQPGQSLTLIATANQGSEATYESGFVIDKFPISRPNLTFSTLTVSNMSPEDSSIYLCSVGPPGYGYTFGSGTRLTVV.

The chain couples TRBV5-6 to TRBJ2-3; 9 bases match TRBD2. The CDR3 has 20 amino acids. After removal of 4 bases from V and 2 bases from J, the junction contained 20 bases not matched to a gene. Germline V gives CDR1 SGHDT, CDR2 YYEEEE. The CDR3 DNA reads TGTGCCAGCAGCCTTTTGACGGGACTAGCTTACGTGGGGCACACAGATACGCAGTATTTT. Translating it yields CASSLLTGLAYVGHTDTQYF. The full variable domain, with the rest looked up from reference TRBV5-6 and TRBJ2-3, is DAGVTQSPTHLIKTRGQQVTLRCSPKSGHDTVSWYQQALGQGPQFIFQYYEEEERQRGNFPDRFSGHQFPNYSSELNVNALLLGDSALYLCASSLLTGLAYVGHTDTQYFGPGTRLTVL.

The V gene is TRBV7-2, the J gene TRBJ2-7; 7 positions match TRBD2. The CDR3 is 18 amino acids. Germline CDR1 reads SGHTA; CDR2 reads FQGNSA. After removal of 5 bases from V and 2 bases from J, the junction contained 18 bases not matched to a gene. In DNA form, the CDR3 reads TGTGCCAGCAGCCTCGCATTCCCCCGGGAACGGGGGGCCTACGAGCAGTACTTC. It is translated as CASSLAFPRERGAYEQYF.

This clonotype turned up a few times. This sequence joins TRBV12-3 or TRBV12-4 and TRBJ2-3; TRBD2 matches at 8 bases. With 0 bases clipped from V and 4 bases from J, the junction kept 3 bases outside the gene matches. CDR3 length: 15 amino acids. This CDR3 reads CASSLAPGGADTQYF. The CDR3 DNA reads TGTGCCAGCAGTTTAGCGCCGGGAGGGGCAGATACGCAGTATTTT.

This clonotype is a singleton in its sample. V usage is TRBV12-3 or TRBV12-4 and J usage is TRBJ2-3, with 9 bases fitting TRBD1. The CDR3 is made up of 18 amino acids. After removal of 6 bases from V and 1 base from J, the junction contained 14 bases not matched to a gene. This chain's CDR3 is CASRPGQGLRGGTDTQYF. The CDR3 nucleotides read TGTGCCAGCAGGCCGGGACAGGGACTTAGAGGGGGCACAGATACGCAGTATTTT.

This chain uses TRBV5-1 with TRBJ2-1; no clear D. Trimming cost V 3 bases and J 4 bases, with 11 bases left between them. Germline V lookup: CDR1 SGHRS, CDR2 YFSETQ. The CDR3 spans 14 residues. The CDR3 region has the DNA TGCGCCAGCAGCTACTGGACCGCGTACAATGAGCAGTTCTTC. It translates to CASSYWTAYNEQFF. The full variable domain, completed using reference TRBV5-1 and TRBJ2-1, is KAGVTQTPRYLIKTRGQQVTLSCSPISGHRSVSWYQQTPGQGLQFLFEYFSETQRNKGNFPGRFSGRQFSNSRSEMNVSTLELGDSALYLCASSYWTAYNEQFFGPGTRLTVL.

The rearrangement uses TRBV20-1 and TRBJ1-2; 9 bases fit TRBD1. Germline V gene data show CDR1 as DFQATT and CDR2 as SNEGSKA (reference sequence). CDR3 size: 12 residues. The CDR3 is CSVGDRGRGYTF. The CDR3 coding sequence is TGCAGCGTGGGCGACAGGGGGAGGGGCTACACCTTC.

The chain links TRBV12-3 or TRBV12-4 to TRBJ2-5, with 8 positions matching TRBD1. This CDR3 has 17 residues. The junction had 13 bases not matched to a gene; V was cut back by 5 bases and J by 2 bases. CDR3 protein: CASSPAGGRALQETQYF. CDR3 DNA: TGTGCCAGCAGTCCAGCAGGGGGCAGGGCTCTGCAAGAGACCCAGTACTTC.

V usage is TRBV6-2 or TRBV6-3 and J usage is TRBJ2-1; 11 bases fit TRBD2. V shed 1 base, J shed 1 base, and the junction held 15 bases outside the gene matches. Germline V gene sequence: CDR1 MNHEY, CDR2 SVGEGT. CDR3 length: 21 amino acids. DNA for the CDR3: TGTGCCAGCAGTTACTTAGCGGGGGGGCCTACCACTCTCCGGTCCTACAATGAGCAGTTCTTC. The encoded protein is CASSYLAGGPTTLRSYNEQFF.

The chain uses TRBV2 and TRBJ1-1, with D perhaps matching TRBD1 (5 bases). CDR1 is SNHLY, CDR2 FYNNEI, per germline. The V end was cut by 6 bases, the J end by 0 bases, with 8 bases between. This CDR3 has 13 residues. CDR3 bases: TGTGCCAGCAGGGACACAGTGAACACTGAAGCTTTCTTT. This gives the protein CASRDTVNTEAFF. Full variable domain (missing parts from reference TRBV2 and TRBJ1-1): EPEVTQTPSHQVTQMGQEVILRCVPISNHLYFYWYRQILGQKVEFLVSFYNNEISEKSEIFDDQFSVERPDGSNFTLKIRSTKLEDSAMYFCASRDTVNTEAFFGQGTRLTVV.

The chain joins TRBV20-1 to TRBJ2-7, with D tentatively TRBD2 (6 bases). Trimming took off 3 bases at V and 3 bases at J, with 15 bases between the two ends. This CDR3 is 14 amino acids long. Germline V gives CDR1 DFQATT, CDR2 SNEGSKA (reference sequence). The CDR3 sequence: CSASGRVGGYEQYF. In DNA, the CDR3 is TGCAGTGCTAGTGGGCGGGTGGGAGGCTACGAGCAGTACTTC.

The chain combines TRBV20-1 with TRBJ2-5; maybe TRBD2 (5 bases). The CDR3 length is 13 residues. Trimming removed 6 bases at V and 5 bases at J, with 16 bases between. CDR1 and CDR2 from the germline V gene are DFQATT and SNEGSKA (reference sequence). The CDR3 loop is CSAVSGVGETQYF. As DNA, the CDR3 is TGCAGTGCGGTCTCCGGGGTGGGGGAGACCCAGTACTTC.

This chain connects TRBV5-6 to TRBJ1-3, with 8 nucleotides matching TRBD1. This CDR3 spans 18 amino acids. Losses at the gene ends were 1 base for V and 2 bases for J; bases not matched to a gene: 11. CDR1 is SGHDT and CDR2 is YYEEEE in the germline V gene. The CDR3 region has the DNA TGTGCCAGCAGCTTGTCCCCCACCGCGACAGGGGCTGGAAACACCATATATTTT. Translation gives CASSLSPTATGAGNTIYF.

This clonotype was picked up many times. The chain is built from TRBV7-9 and TRBJ2-1; D possibly matches TRBD1 or TRBD2 (5 bases each). The V gene's germline CDR1 is SEHNR and CDR2 FQNEAQ (reference sequence). The CDR3 is 16 residues long. V was trimmed by 0 bases and J by 3 bases, leaving 12 bases between them. Here the CDR3 reads CASSLAGVAGYNEQFF. DNA of the CDR3: TGTGCCAGCAGCTTAGCGGGGGTAGCTGGCTACAATGAGCAGTTCTTC.

This clonotype came up a few times. The chain is built from TRBV20-1 and TRBJ2-2; D gene uncertain. Germline loops: CDR1 DFQATT, CDR2 SNEGSKA (reference sequence). Trimming removed 3 bases at V and 4 bases at J, with 9 bases between. The CDR3 is made up of 13 amino acids. CDR3 nucleotide sequence: TGCAGTGCTAGGGCCACGGCCACCGGGGAGCTGTTTTTT. This sequence encodes CSARATATGELFF.

The chain carries TRBV12-3 or TRBV12-4 and TRBJ2-5; 7 bases are shared with TRBD1. This CDR3 has 14 residues. J was trimmed by 5 bases and V by 5 bases; bases with no gene match: 8. As DNA, the CDR3 is TGTGCCAGCAGTGCGCGACAGGGTTGGGAGACCCAGTACTTC. This encodes CASSARQGWETQYF.

The V and J genes are TRBV20-1 and TRBJ2-1, with 7 bases aligning to TRBD2. Germline CDR1 DFQATT, CDR2 SNEGSKA (reference sequence). The CDR3 extends over 12 amino acids. J gave up 7 bases and V 1 base, and 1 base lay outside the gene matches. CDR3 residues: CSARAGGNEQFF. As DNA, the CDR3 is TGCAGTGCTAGAGCCGGGGGGAATGAGCAGTTCTTC.

The chain recombines TRBV7-9 with TRBJ2-7; D is possibly TRBD2 (6 bases). Germline V gives CDR1 SEHNR, CDR2 FQNEAQ (reference sequence). This CDR3 region has 13 residues. V lost 5 bases, J lost 4 bases, and 12 bases lay in between. The CDR3 here is CASSPRGFYEQYF. CDR3 sequence (DNA): TGTGCCAGCAGCCCCCGGGGGTTTTACGAGCAGTACTTC.

The chain links TRBV4-1 to TRBJ2-6; D gene ambiguous. The length of the CDR3 is 16 residues. Looked up from germline, CDR1 is MGHRA and CDR2 is YSYEKL. V gave up 1 base and J gave up 1 base, with 8 bases separating them. The CDR3 protein is CASSQGPASGANVLTF. The CDR3 nucleotides read TGCGCCAGCAGCCAAGGTCCGGCGTCTGGGGCCAACGTCCTGACTTTC.

Only a few counts were recorded for this clonotype. The chain is built from TRBV10-3 and TRBJ2-3, with TRBD2 matching over 8 bases. Germline V lookup: CDR1 ENHRY, CDR2 SYGVKD. Losses at the gene ends were 1 base for V and 4 bases for J; bases not matched to a gene: 7. The CDR3 extends over 16 amino acids. The CDR3 coding sequence is TGTGCCATCAGTGAGTTTCCAGCGGGGGCTCCAGATACGCAGTATTTT. Its translation: CAISEFPAGAPDTQYF.

This clonotype was counted between two and nine times. The chain uses TRBV7-8 and TRBJ2-3; 8 positions agree with TRBD2. Unmatched junction bases numbered 5, after V lost 1 base and J lost 2 bases. CDR1 and CDR2 (germline): SGHVS, FQNEAQ. The CDR3 sequence is 16 residues long. CDR3 in DNA: TGTGCCAGCAGCTTAGGAGGCGGGGGGATCACAGATACGCAGTATTTT. It codes for CASSLGGGGITDTQYF. Drawing the rest from reference TRBV7-8 and TRBJ2-3, the complete variable domain is GAGVSQSPRYKVAKRGQDVALRCDPISGHVSLFWYQQALGQGPEFLTYFQNEAQLDKSGLPSDRFFAERPEGSVSTLKIQRTQQEDSAVYLCASSLGGGGITDTQYFGPGTRLTVL.

A few counts support this clonotype. This chain links TRBV3-1 with TRBJ2-5, with D perhaps given as TRBD1 or TRBD2 (5 bases each). The V end lost 1 base, the J end lost 2 bases, and 14 bases lay between the germline ends. This CDR3 has 16 residues. The germline V gene encodes CDR1 LGHDT and CDR2 YNNKEL (reference sequence). CDR3 in DNA: TGTGCCAGCAGCCAAGGTAGCGCCAGGGTGCAAGAGACCCAGTACTTC. It encodes CASSQGSARVQETQYF.

This clonotype came up a few times. The chain is built from TRBV20-1 and TRBJ1-1, with D uncertain. The germline gives CDR1 DFQATT, CDR2 SNEGSKA (reference sequence). Trimming removed 8 bases at V and 6 bases at J, with 7 bases between. The CDR3 is 9 residues long. The CDR3 sequence: CSPGPEAFF. In DNA, the CDR3 is TGCAGTCCAGGACCTGAAGCTTTCTTT.

The chain links TRBV7-6 to TRBJ2-1; a weak D match, TRBD2 (6 bases). The CDR3 runs to 15 residues. Trimming pared 5 bases from V and 0 bases from J, leaving 11 bases between. Germline loops: CDR1 SGHVS, CDR2 FNYEAQ. In DNA, the CDR3 is TGTGCCAGCAGCGGGACTTTTAGCTCCTACAATGAGCAGTTCTTC. Amino acid sequence: CASSGTFSSYNEQFF.

CDR3 loop: CATKGQALSYEQYF. The CDR3 DNA is TGTGCCACCAAAGGACAGGCCCTCTCCTACGAGCAGTACTTC. This chain joins TRBV6-2 or TRBV6-3 and TRBJ2-7, with TRBD1 identical over 7 bases. The CDR3 totals 14 residues. Germline V gene lookup returns CDR1 MNHEY and CDR2 SVGEGT. With V trimmed by 10 bases and J by 0 bases, 9 bases remained unmatched.